This T cell receptor (beta chain) comes out of a study of blood T cell repertoires in COVID-19. On the study more broadly: Spain, Italy and the United States supplied samples that represented acute and convalescent COVID-19. The analysed material was cDNA or gDNA that came from T cells, B-cell-depleted T cells, or PBMCs.

Germline V CDR1 and CDR2: SGDLS, YYNGEE. J lost 9 bases, V lost 0 bases, and 6 bases had no gene match. This CDR3 is built from 16 residues. Study processing details: Cell counts per sample came from amplifying reference gene primers. This table comes from immunoSEQ multiplex PCR, and its TCRdb copy is limited to in-frame clones, with some not included. V and J calls and clone size follow that table, whereas D and trimming were derived from the DNA. The table shows some 240,000 clones, with about 83% occurring only once. This clone was counted only a few times. This clonotype was sampled from a middle-aged woman who had recovered from COVID-19. The sequenced sample was peripheral blood. J is TRBJ2-1 and V is TRBV9; 13 nucleotides line up with TRBD2. The CDR3 here is CASSVGVLAGGVEQFF. DNA of the CDR3: TGTGCCAGCAGCGTAGGAGTACTAGCGGGGGGGGTTGAGCAGTTCTTC.